The 7 T cell receptor beta chains below come from one sample, sequenced in a study of CD8+CD57+ T cells in acquired aplastic anemia. For sequencing, patients were chosen who had shown expansion of CD8+CD57+ cells by flow cytometry. Profiling that covered TCR beta VDJ and CDR3 relied on genomic DNA as its template. TCRdb independently ran MiXCR on the reads; one entry per CDR3 protein. The sample yields about 150,000 distinct CDR3 sequences, 48% seen once. The sequencing input was sorted CD4+, CD8+, or CD8+CD57+ T cells (not recorded which) from PBMCs. All receptors come from a human donor with aplastic anemia.

The V gene is TRBV5-4, the J gene TRBJ1-6; perhaps TRBD1 as D (5 bases). The CDR3 is 14 amino acids. CDR1 is SGHNT, CDR2 YYREEE, per germline (reference sequence). Trimming stripped 4 bases from V and 8 bases from J, with 13 bases between. CDR3 loop: CASSQGVPDSPLHF. The CDR3 coding sequence is TGTGCCAGCAGCCAAGGGGTACCTGATTCACCCCTCCACTTT. The full variable domain, in which reference TRBV5-4 and TRBJ1-6 provide the parts outside the CDR3, is ETGVTQSPTHLIKTRGQQVTLRCSSQSGHNTVSWYQQALGQGPQFIFQYYREEENGRGNFPPRFSGLQFPNYSSELNVNALELDDSALYLCASSQGVPDSPLHFGNGTRLTVT.

This clonotype was seen ten or more times. The chain recombines TRBV9 with TRBJ1-2, with D perhaps TRBD1 (6 bases). This CDR3 region has 15 residues. V lost 0 bases to trimming and J lost 3 bases, with 12 bases between them. CDR1 and CDR2 (germline): SGDLS, YYNGEE. As DNA, the CDR3 is TGTGCCAGCAGCGTAGCACAGGGCAGTCACTATGGCTACACCTTC. Residues: CASSVAQGSHYGYTF.

This rearrangement joins TRBV27 to TRBJ1-5, with 8 bases lining up with TRBD1. V lost 5 bases, J lost 2 bases, and 5 bases stayed unmatched. The CDR3 extends over 15 amino acids. CDR1 is MNHEY, CDR2 SMNVEV, per germline (reference sequence). The DNA of the CDR3 is TGTGCCAGCAGTCGAGGACAGGGAGGCAATCAGCCCCAGCATTTT. Amino acids: CASSRGQGGNQPQHF.

Of note for this clonotype: Just one base apart from a much larger clone, this may be a read error. The conserved closing phenylalanine or tryptophan is absent in this CDR3, likely reflecting a read error. The chain couples TRBV5-8 to TRBJ2-7; no definite D call. The CDR3 loop spans 11 amino acids. The germline V gene encodes CDR1 SGHTS and CDR2 YDEGEE. Trimming stripped 3 bases from V and 2 bases from J, with 3 bases between. The DNA for the CDR3 is TGTGCCAGCAGCTACCCCTACGAGCAGTACCTC. It codes for CASSYPYEQYL.

This clonotype appeared many times. V gene TRBV9 combines with J gene TRBJ2-1, with 8 nucleotides matching TRBD2. There are 12 residues in the CDR3. V lost 4 bases to trimming and J lost 16 bases; unmatched junction nucleotides: 10. Germline V gene lookup returns CDR1 SGDLS and CDR2 YYNGEE. CDR3 residues: CASSTSSGATFF. The CDR3 DNA reads TGTGCCAGCAGCACCAGTAGCGGGGCAACCTTCTTC.

This chain joins TRBV6-1 and TRBJ2-7; D is possibly TRBD2 (5 bases). The V and J ends lost 6 bases and 1 base respectively, with 13 bases between them. CDR3 length: 14 residues. Germline CDR1 and CDR2: MNHNS and SASEGT. The CDR3 spells CASSDPGISYEQYF. Here the CDR3 DNA reads TGTGCCAGCAGCGATCCCGGGATTTCCTACGAGCAGTACTTC.

The chain employs TRBV20-1 and TRBJ2-7; 10 nucleotides match TRBD1. J lost 3 bases, V lost 4 bases, and 6 bases had no gene match. Per the germline V gene, CDR1 is DFQATT and CDR2 is SNEGSKA (reference sequence). The CDR3 loop spans 14 amino acids. CDR3 in amino acids: CSATSTGGGYEQYF. The CDR3 DNA follows: TGCAGTGCTACGTCGACAGGGGGCGGCTACGAGCAGTACTTC.